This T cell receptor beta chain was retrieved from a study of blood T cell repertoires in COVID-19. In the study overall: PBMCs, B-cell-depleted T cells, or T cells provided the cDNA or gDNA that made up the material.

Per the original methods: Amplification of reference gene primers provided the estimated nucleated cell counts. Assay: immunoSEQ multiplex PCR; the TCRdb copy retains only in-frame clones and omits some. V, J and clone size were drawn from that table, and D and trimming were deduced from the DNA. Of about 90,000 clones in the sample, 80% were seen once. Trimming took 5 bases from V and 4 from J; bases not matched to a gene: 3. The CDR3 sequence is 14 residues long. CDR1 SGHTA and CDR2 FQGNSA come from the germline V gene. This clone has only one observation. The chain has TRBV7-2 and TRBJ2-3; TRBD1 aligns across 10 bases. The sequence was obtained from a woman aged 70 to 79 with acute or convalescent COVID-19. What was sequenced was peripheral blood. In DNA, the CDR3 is TGTGCCAGCAGCCCGGGACAGGGGCCAGATACGCAGTATTTT. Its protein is CASSPGQGPDTQYF.